Shown below are 22 T cell receptor beta chains from a single sample sequenced in a study of molecular identifiers for immune sequencing clone quantification. One entry per CDR3 protein, called by TCRdb with MiXCR from the PCR reads. The sample holds hundreds of thousands of distinct CDR3 sequences, 25% seen once. What was sequenced was naive CD8+ T cells from blood, with Jurkat cell RNA spiked in. The subset here: FACS-sorted CD8+CD4-CCR7+CD45RA+ naive T cells. Receptors originate from a human donor in good health. Some libraries in this study had Jurkat cell RNA spiked in.

The chain recombines TRBV4-1 with TRBJ2-1; D unresolved. The CDR3 loop spans 14 amino acids. V shed 0 bases and J shed 9 bases, with 12 bases lying between them. CDR1 is MGHRA and CDR2 is YSYEKL in the germline V gene. CDR3 nucleotides: TGCGCCAGCAGCCAAGAGATTGATAGTCTTGAGCAGTTCTTC. It yields the protein CASSQEIDSLEQFF.

This clonotype was observed a handful of times. This chain links TRBV27 with TRBJ1-5; weak D call: TRBD1 (5 bases). This CDR3 spans 14 amino acids. V was clipped by 8 bases and J by 5 bases, with 16 bases between them. Germline V gene sequence: CDR1 MNHEY, CDR2 SMNVEV (reference sequence). In DNA, the CDR3 is TGTGCCAGCGCTAGGGCGGGGGAGGATCAGCCCCAGCATTTT. It yields the protein CASARAGEDQPQHF.

This rearrangement joins TRBV13 to TRBJ1-3, with D unresolved. CDR1 is PRHDT, CDR2 FYEKMQ, per germline (reference sequence). The CDR3 contains 13 residues. V lost 5 bases, J lost 4 bases, and 9 bases lay in between. CDR3 sequence reads: CASSTGIGNTIYF. The DNA for the CDR3 is TGTGCCAGCAGCACCGGGATCGGAAACACCATATATTTT.

This clonotype came up many times. The chain uses TRBV4-1 and TRBJ1-2; TRBD1 matches at 11 bases. With V trimmed by 7 bases and J by 0 bases, 4 bases remained unmatched. The length of the CDR3 is 15 residues. The germline CDR1 and CDR2 sequences are MGHRA and YSYEKL. The CDR3 loop is CASTWTGGTNYGYTF. CDR3 bases: TGCGCCAGCACTTGGACAGGGGGCACTAACTATGGCTACACCTTC.

About this clonotype itself: A much larger clone is a single base away; this may be a read error. This chain connects TRBV2 to TRBJ2-1; 7 nucleotides align to TRBD2. This CDR3 spans 17 amino acids. From germline, CDR1 is SNHLY and CDR2 FYNNEI. For the CDR3, the DNA is TGTGCCAGCAGTGAGGTTGGTACTAGCGATTCTGCCAATGAGCAGCTCTTC. Its translation is CASSEVGTSDSANEQLF.

To note about this clonotype: Since a much larger clone is just one base distant, this may be a read error. J is TRBJ1-1 and V is TRBV9, with D unclear. CDR1 is SGDLS and CDR2 is YYNGEE in the germline V gene. The length of the CDR3 is 15 residues. CDR3 coding DNA: TGTGCCAGCAGCGTTATCTCAGTCATGAACACTGATGCTTTCTTT. Protein: CASSVISVMNTDAFF.

This clonotype was seen ten or more times. V and J are TRBV12-3 or TRBV12-4 and TRBJ2-3; D gene ambiguous. V was trimmed by 6 bases and J by 4 bases, leaving 14 bases between them. This CDR3 spans 14 amino acids. Written as DNA, the CDR3 is TGTGCCAGCAGCTCCCCTGATAGACCAGATACGCAGTATTTT. Its translation: CASSSPDRPDTQYF.

The J gene is TRBJ1-1, the V gene TRBV4-3; 7 bases are a match to TRBD1. J gave up 0 bases and V 1 base, and 5 bases lay outside the gene matches. This CDR3 contains 16 residues. Germline V gene lookup returns CDR1 LGHNA and CDR2 YSLEER. The CDR3 reads CASSQGGTDLNTEAFF. CDR3 coding DNA: TGCGCCAGCAGCCAAGGAGGGACAGACTTGAACACTGAAGCTTTCTTT.

This clonotype was observed at least ten times. This chain links TRBV7-2 with TRBJ2-1, with D unclear. Germline loops: CDR1 SGHTA, CDR2 FQGNSA. V was pared by 6 bases and J by 9 bases, with 9 bases between. The CDR3 length is 11 residues. The CDR3 coding sequence is TGTGCCAGCAGAGTAGGAGTTGAGCAGTTCTTC. This gives the protein CASRVGVEQFF.

This clonotype was picked up a small number of times. J is TRBJ1-6 and V is TRBV4-1, with a weak D call TRBD1 (5 bases). The CDR3 is 18 amino acids. Germline V CDR1 and CDR2: MGHRA, YSYEKL. The V and J ends lost 2 bases and 0 bases respectively, with 14 bases between them. CDR3 residues: CASSQPGRASSYNSPLHF. The CDR3 DNA is TGCGCCAGCAGCCAACCGGGACGGGCCAGCTCCTATAATTCACCCCTCCACTTT.

There are a few counts of this clonotype. The chain carries TRBV5-4 and TRBJ2-3; TRBD2 might be the D (5 bases). Per the germline V gene, CDR1 is SGHNT and CDR2 is YYREEE (reference sequence). V was shortened by 2 bases and J by 1 base, with 14 bases between the two germline ends. The CDR3 length is 16 residues. CDR3 loop: CASSLGGGWGTDTQYF. The CDR3 DNA reads TGTGCCAGCAGCTTAGGAGGAGGATGGGGCACAGATACGCAGTATTTT.

This clonotype has at least ten counts. The rearrangement joins TRBV29-1 to TRBJ1-1; TRBD1 matches 9 bases. Germline V gene data show CDR1 as SQVTM and CDR2 as ANQGSEA. This CDR3 spans 13 amino acids. J was trimmed by 8 bases and V by 6 bases; bases with no gene match: 10. CDR3 sequence (DNA): TGCAGCGTCTACGACGGGACAGGGTACGAAGCTTTCTTT. Translated: CSVYDGTGYEAFF.

This clonotype has more than one count but fewer than ten. The J gene is TRBJ1-1, the V gene TRBV27, with TRBD1 matching over 9 bases. V lost 0 bases and J lost 4; bases outside the gene matches: 3. Germline V gives CDR1 MNHEY, CDR2 SMNVEV (reference sequence). The CDR3 covers 15 residues. In DNA form, the CDR3 reads TGTGCCAGCAGTTTATCTCACAGGGGGCCCACTGAAGCTTTCTTT. This encodes CASSLSHRGPTEAFF.

This clonotype was detected many times. This rearrangement joins TRBV12-3 or TRBV12-4 to TRBJ2-3; TRBD1 matches at 8 bases. CDR3 length equals 15 residues. V shed 5 bases, J shed 0 bases, and the junction held 4 bases outside the gene matches. In nucleotides, the CDR3 is TGTGCCAGCAGTATGGGACAGGTTAGCACAGATACGCAGTATTTT. This gives the protein CASSMGQVSTDTQYF.

A word on this clonotype: A much larger clone sits a single nucleotide away, making a read error possible. The genes are TRBV20-1 and TRBJ2-1; D possibly corresponds to TRBD2 (6 bases). The length of the CDR3 is 14 residues. Looked up from germline, CDR1 is DFQATT and CDR2 is SNEGSKA (reference sequence). The CDR3 DNA is TGCAGTGTTAGAGCTCAGACTAGTAACTATGAGCAGTTCTTC. Translation gives CSVRAQTSNYEQFF.

This clonotype was detected only a few times. The CDR3 ends on some other residue instead of the conserved phenylalanine or tryptophan, so this is likely a read error. This chain joins TRBV5-1 and TRBJ2-3; D gene unclear. Germline V lookup: CDR1 SGHRS, CDR2 YFSETQ. The ends were cut back, 3 bases at V and 0 bases at J, with 8 bases in the middle. CDR3 length equals 14 residues. Here the CDR3 reads CASSSDPSTDTQYS. The CDR3 coding sequence is TGCGCCAGCAGCTCCGACCCTAGCACAGATACGCAGTATTCT.

This clonotype was seen repeatedly, ten times or more. The J gene is TRBJ2-7, the V gene TRBV2; the D gene could be TRBD1 or TRBD2 (7 bases each). The CDR3 is 14 amino acids. V was trimmed by 6 bases and J by 0 bases, leaving 12 bases between them. Per germline, CDR1 SNHLY and CDR2 FYNNEI. The CDR3 DNA sequence: TGTGCCAGCAGAGCGGGACAGCTCTCCTACGAGCAGTACTTC. The encoded protein is CASRAGQLSYEQYF.

This clonotype has a handful of counts. This chain uses TRBV30 with TRBJ1-2; TRBD1 matches at 9 bases. The CDR3 loop spans 16 amino acids. Unmatched junction bases numbered 13, after V lost 0 bases and J lost 8 bases. The germline V gene has CDR1 GTSNPN and CDR2 SVGIG (reference sequence). This CDR3 is CAWSVDILTDRGGYTF. DNA of the CDR3: TGTGCCTGGAGTGTTGATATACTAACGGACAGGGGAGGCTACACCTTC.

Ten or more counts support this clonotype. V usage is TRBV7-2 and J usage is TRBJ2-1; 7 bases fit TRBD2. V shed 1 base, J shed 3 bases, and the junction held 3 bases outside the gene matches. Germline values: CDR1 SGHTA, CDR2 FQGNSA. This CDR3 has 15 residues. CDR3 in amino acids: CASSLVASGYNEQFF. The DNA of the CDR3 is TGTGCCAGCAGCTTAGTTGCTAGCGGCTACAATGAGCAGTTCTTC.

The chain is built from TRBV7-9 and TRBJ2-5; D is possibly TRBD1 (5 bases). The V gene's germline CDR1 is SEHNR and CDR2 FQNEAQ (reference sequence). V gave up 2 bases and J gave up 2 bases, with 9 bases separating them. The CDR3 extends over 14 amino acids. The DNA of the CDR3 is TGTGCCAGCAGCTTACAGGGATGGCAAGAGACCCAGTACTTC. It specifies CASSLQGWQETQYF. Complete variable domain (other parts from reference TRBV7-9 and TRBJ2-5): DTGVSQNPRHKITKRGQNVTFRCDPISEHNRLYWYRQTLGQGPEFLTYFQNEAQLEKSRLLSDRFSAERPKGSFSTLEIQRTEQGDSAMYLCASSLQGWQETQYFGPGTRLLVL.

This clonotype appeared once. It may be a read error: a sequence one base away is much more abundant. The chain recombines TRBV12-3 or TRBV12-4 with TRBJ2-3; 12 nucleotides align to TRBD2. This CDR3 contains 16 residues. The CDR3 loop reads CGSSPTSGSSRDTQYF. In nucleotides, the CDR3 is TGTGGCAGCAGTCCGACTAGCGGGAGTAGTAGGGATACGCAGTATTTT.

As concerns this clonotype: No conserved phenylalanine or tryptophan ends this CDR3, so it is likely a read error. The chain is built from TRBV9 and TRBJ2-4; 7 nucleotides align to TRBD1. V was clipped by 4 bases and J by 7 bases; unmatched bases: 5. The germline V gene encodes CDR1 SGDLS and CDR2 YYNGEE. The CDR3 is 13 amino acids. Here the CDR3 reads CASSSQDRNIQYI. CDR3 DNA: TGTGCCAGCAGCTCACAGGACAGGAACATTCAGTACATC.